Detailed here is one TCR beta chain. Antigen specificity is unknown. The CDR3 has 16 residues. V was clipped by 0 bases and J by 0 bases, with 10 bases between them. CDR1 is MGHRA and CDR2 is YSYEKL in the germline V gene. Clones were sequenced by immunoSEQ multiplex PCR, and TCRdb holds only the in-frame ones, with some missing. The sample yields tens of thousands of clones, around 90% seen once. The entry originates in a study of graft-versus-host responses after intestinal transplantation. Study-wide points: Present in recipient marrow, GvH clones included some that appeared first in ileum or blood. The study found high graft-versus-host to host-versus-graft clonal ratios in allografts of patients with graft-donor T cell macrochimerism. Researchers found peak circulating GvH clone levels linked to early post-transplant HvG declines.

The genes are TRBV4-1 and TRBJ2-3; D unclear. The receptor was isolated from a human donor who received an intestinal transplant. The sample here was unstimulated CD4+ T cells sorted from spleen or lymph node cells, taken before intestinal transplant. The CDR3 loop reads CASSQESVPSTDTQYF. CDR3 nucleotide sequence: TGCGCCAGCAGCCAAGAAAGCGTGCCTAGCACAGATACGCAGTATTTT.